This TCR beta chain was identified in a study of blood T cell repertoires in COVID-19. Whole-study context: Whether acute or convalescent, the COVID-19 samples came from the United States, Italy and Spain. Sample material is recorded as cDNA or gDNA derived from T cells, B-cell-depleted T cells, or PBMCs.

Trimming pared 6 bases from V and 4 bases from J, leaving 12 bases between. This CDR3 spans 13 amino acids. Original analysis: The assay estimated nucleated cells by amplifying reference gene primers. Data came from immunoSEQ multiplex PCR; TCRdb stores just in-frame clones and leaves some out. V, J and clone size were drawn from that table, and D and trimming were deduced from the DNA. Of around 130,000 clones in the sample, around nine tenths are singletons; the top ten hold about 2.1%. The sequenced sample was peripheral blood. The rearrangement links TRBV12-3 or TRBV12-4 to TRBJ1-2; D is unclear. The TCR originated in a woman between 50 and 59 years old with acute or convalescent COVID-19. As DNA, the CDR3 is TGTGCCAGCAGCCGTGAACGTAGCTATGGCTACACCTTC. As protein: CASSRERSYGYTF.